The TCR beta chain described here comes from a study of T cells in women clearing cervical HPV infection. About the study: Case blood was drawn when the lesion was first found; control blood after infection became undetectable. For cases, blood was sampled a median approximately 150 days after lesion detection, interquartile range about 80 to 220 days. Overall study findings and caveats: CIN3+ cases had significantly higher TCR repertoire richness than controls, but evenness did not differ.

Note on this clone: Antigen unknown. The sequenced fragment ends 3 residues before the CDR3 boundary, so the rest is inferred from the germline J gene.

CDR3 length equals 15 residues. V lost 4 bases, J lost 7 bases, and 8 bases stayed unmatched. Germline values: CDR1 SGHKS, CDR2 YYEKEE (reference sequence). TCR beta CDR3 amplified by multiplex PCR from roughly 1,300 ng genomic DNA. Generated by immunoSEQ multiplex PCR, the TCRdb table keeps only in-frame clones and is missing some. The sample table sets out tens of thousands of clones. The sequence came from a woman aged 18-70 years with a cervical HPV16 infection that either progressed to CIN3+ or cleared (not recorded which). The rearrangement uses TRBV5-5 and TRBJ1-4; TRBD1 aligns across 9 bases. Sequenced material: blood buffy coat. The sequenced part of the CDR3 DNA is TGTGCCAGCAGCCCCCCCGGGACAGGGCGTGAAAAA. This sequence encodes CASSPPGTGREK. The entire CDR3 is CASSPPGTGREKLFF.